This record looks at one TCR beta chain sequence and its context. This sample was taken from a study of T cell responses to AZD1222 COVID-19 vaccine. Study-wide background: Doses given second, at about 4 or about 12 weeks, were pooled.

Sequencing was performed with immunoSEQ multiplex PCR; in TCRdb, only in-frame clones are kept and a portion is missing. The table has 95,000 to 150,000 clones, around 94% seen once; the top ten hold around 1.8%. Per germline, CDR1 SGHRS and CDR2 YFSETQ. The length of the CDR3 is 13 residues. V was cut by 2 bases and J by 6 bases, with 6 bases left in between. The sequencing used peripheral blood, collected on day 0 of AZD1222 vaccination. This receptor was taken from an adult in good health. The chain uses TRBV5-1 and TRBJ1-6, with no clear D. The CDR3 DNA is TGCGCCAGCAGCTTCATGATTAATTCACCCCTCCACTTT. Its protein product is CASSFMINSPLHF.